Below, 16 T cell receptor beta chains from the same sample are listed, as sequenced in a study of monozygotic twins with inflammatory bowel disease. TCRdb reprocessed the 5' RACE reads and stores each CDR3 protein as one record, lacking DNA. Its table records about 130,000 distinct CDR3 sequences. Source material: blood. The receptor source for this set is a human donor with ulcerative colitis or Crohn's disease, or a healthy co-twin of an affected twin (not recorded which).

The chain recombines TRBV15 with TRBJ1-1. This CDR3 is 13 amino acids long. Germline CDR1 LNHNV, CDR2 YYDKDF (reference sequence). The CDR3 reads CATSRTWNTEAFF. The variable domain in full, completed from reference TRBV15 and TRBJ1-1, reads DAMVIQNPRYQVTQFGKPVTLSCSQTLNHNVMYWYQQKSSQAPKLLFHYYDKDFNNEADTPDNFQSRRPNTSFCFLDIRSPGLGDTAMYLCATSRTWNTEAFFGQGTRLTVV.

J is TRBJ2-7 and V is TRBV10-3; as DNA is missing, the TRBD2 call by TCRdb cannot be tested. This CDR3 is built from 15 residues. Per germline, CDR1 ENHRY and CDR2 SYGVKD. The chain's CDR3 is CAIRGTSGPLSEQYF.

The gene calls are TRBV5-4 and TRBJ2-2; TCRdb picks TRBD2, but there is no DNA to check that call. Germline values: CDR1 SGHNT, CDR2 YYREEE (reference sequence). CDR3 length: 16 residues. The CDR3 region is CASSPEGFTNTGELFF.

This chain joins TRBV28 and TRBJ2-1; TCRdb's D gene call, TRBD2, goes unchecked for lack of DNA. Germline CDR1 MDHEN, CDR2 SYDVKM. CDR3 size: 16 residues. CDR3 in amino acids: CASRSPGLAGGYEQFF.

The V call is TRBV20-1, the J call TRBJ2-1; the TCRdb call, TRBD2, lacks DNA for checking. Germline V gene sequence: CDR1 DFQATT, CDR2 SNEGSKA (reference sequence). The CDR3 runs to 15 residues. CDR3 region: CSAELLAGAYNEQFF.

The genes are TRBV12-3 or TRBV12-4 and TRBJ2-2; the TRBD2 assignment by TCRdb is unverifiable without DNA. The CDR3 consists of 14 residues. The CDR3 loop is CASSRAEAVGELFF.

The chain joins TRBV30 to TRBJ2-7; there is no DNA to check the TCRdb D call of TRBD1. CDR1 and CDR2 (germline): GTSNPN, SVGIG (reference sequence). This CDR3 spans 14 amino acids. The CDR3: CAWSSGTGDIDQYF.

This chain links TRBV27 with TRBJ1-2; TCRdb outputs TRBD1, but without DNA this stays unchecked. Germline CDR1 and CDR2: MNHEY and SMNVEV (reference sequence). The CDR3 extends over 15 amino acids. CDR3 loop: CASSDTGKKGYGYTF.

V and J are TRBV6-5 and TRBJ2-3; the TCRdb D gene call, TRBD2, has no DNA to confirm it. Germline loops: CDR1 MNHEY, CDR2 SVGAGI. The CDR3 has 18 residues. The CDR3 sequence: CASRTLAGGFHRPDTQYF.

The CDR3: CASSYSSGRRYEQFF. The rearrangement uses TRBV6-2 or TRBV6-3 and TRBJ2-1; TCRdb picks TRBD2, but there is no DNA to check that call. Per the germline V gene, CDR1 is MNHEY and CDR2 is SVGEGT. The CDR3 is made up of 15 amino acids.

The J gene is TRBJ1-5, the V gene TRBV4-2. The germline V gene has CDR1 LGHNA and CDR2 YNFKEQ. CDR3 size: 13 residues. CDR3 region: CASSQVFNQPQHF.

J is TRBJ2-3 and V is TRBV30; TCRdb's D gene call, TRBD2, goes unchecked for lack of DNA. The CDR3 extends over 16 amino acids. The germline CDR1 and CDR2 sequences are GTSNPN and SVGIG (reference sequence). Here the CDR3 reads CAWSVSGSGRAGTQYF.

This chain connects TRBV3-1 to TRBJ2-7; TCRdb gives TRBD1 as the D gene, but with no DNA this cannot be confirmed. The CDR3 is made up of 13 amino acids. Germline lookup yields CDR1 LGHDT and CDR2 YNNKEL (reference sequence). The CDR3 is CASSTGTTYEQYF.

This chain links TRBV5-1 with TRBJ2-1; no DNA is available, so the TRBD2 call from TCRdb remains unchecked. Germline CDR1 reads SGHRS; CDR2 reads YFSETQ. This CDR3 contains 15 residues. The CDR3 region is CASRFGSGTGNEQFF.

The chain uses TRBV10-3 and TRBJ1-2. Germline V CDR1 and CDR2: ENHRY, SYGVKD. This CDR3 comprises 15 residues. CDR3: CAISGESRGGYGYTF.

The chain recombines TRBV18 with TRBJ2-6; TCRdb reports TRBD1, a call that lacks DNA to check it against. In germline, CDR1 is KGHSH, CDR2 LQKENI. The CDR3 is 20 residues long. The CDR3 is CASSSLEAGGVVLGANVLTF.